The rows below give T cell receptor beta chains drawn from one sample of a study of glioma-infiltrating T cells. From the multiplex PCR reads, TCRdb called clonotypes with MiXCR, one entry per CDR3 protein. The sample includes approximately 120,000 distinct CDR3 sequences, approximately 25% of them seen just once. Input material: glioma tissue, nonneoplastic brain tissue, or PBMCs (not recorded which). These receptor sequences come from a human donor with low-grade glioma or glioblastoma, undergoing nonglioma brain surgery, or in good health (not recorded which). CDR3s include the opening cysteine and the closing phenylalanine or tryptophan. Fields, in order: CDR3 length, J gene, D gene, V gene, clone size, CDR3 DNA, CDR3 protein. D genes are given only for firm matches. Only part of the rows carry a size: once, few, many, or a class if the clone is expanded.

len: 17; j_gene: TRBJ1-1; d_gene: -; v_gene: TRBV6-1; abundance: many; CDR3nt: TGTGCCAGCAGTGAAGCGATGATAGGGACATTGAACACTGAAGCTTTCTTT; CDR3aa: CASSEAMIGTLNTEAFF
len: 13; j_gene: TRBJ1-5; d_gene: -; v_gene: TRBV19; abundance: once; CDR3nt: TGTGCCAGTAGCCTCGCTATCAATCAGCCCCAGCATTTT; CDR3aa: CASSLAINQPQHF
len: 11; j_gene: TRBJ1-2; d_gene: -; v_gene: TRBV6-1; abundance: many; CDR3nt: TGTGCCAGCAGGTCGGCCTATGGCTACACCTTC; CDR3aa: CASRSAYGYTF
len: 15; j_gene: TRBJ1-2; d_gene: -; v_gene: TRBV7-2; abundance: many; CDR3nt: TGTGCCAGCAGCCCCTTACCGGGGCCCTACTATGGCTACACCTTC; CDR3aa: CASSPLPGPYYGYTF
len: 14; j_gene: TRBJ2-2; d_gene: TRBD2; v_gene: TRBV6-1; abundance: -; CDR3nt: TGTGCCACGCTAGCGGAACCGAACAACGGGGAGCTGTTTTTT; CDR3aa: CATLAEPNNGELFF
len: 15; j_gene: TRBJ1-1; d_gene: -; v_gene: TRBV2; abundance: many; CDR3nt: TGTGCCAGCAGGATCCAGGGTGGGGGATACACTGAAGCTTTCTTT; CDR3aa: CASRIQGGGYTEAFF
len: 16; j_gene: TRBJ2-5; d_gene: -; v_gene: TRBV7-2; abundance: many; CDR3nt: TGTGCCAGCAGCTTATTTCGGACGGGAGTAAAAGGGACCCAGTACTTC; CDR3aa: CASSLFRTGVKGTQYF
len: 16; j_gene: TRBJ2-1; d_gene: TRBD2; v_gene: TRBV5-1; abundance: few; CDR3nt: TGCGCCAGCAGCCTTAGGACGGGAGGGGTCTACAATGAGCAGTTCTTC; CDR3aa: CASSLRTGGVYNEQFF
len: 17; j_gene: TRBJ1-3; d_gene: -; v_gene: TRBV7-9; abundance: many; CDR3nt: TGTGCCAGCAGCTCACTCAGAGCGAGGGACTCTGGAAACACCATATATTTT; CDR3aa: CASSSLRARDSGNTIYF
len: 17; j_gene: TRBJ2-3; d_gene: TRBD2; v_gene: TRBV15; abundance: medium-sized; CDR3nt: TGTGCCACCAGCAGAGTGGCTAGCGGGAGCCCCACAGATACGCAGTATTTT; CDR3aa: CATSRVASGSPTDTQYF
len: 14; j_gene: TRBJ1-1; d_gene: -; v_gene: TRBV5-4; abundance: few; CDR3nt: TGTGCCAGCAGCCGGACAGAGATGAACACTGAAGCTTTCTTT; CDR3aa: CASSRTEMNTEAFF
len: 16; j_gene: TRBJ1-2; d_gene: -; v_gene: TRBV11-2; abundance: -; CDR3nt: TGTGCCAGCAGCTTAGACACAGGGCCCGCTAACTATGGCTACACCTTC; CDR3aa: CASSLDTGPANYGYTF
len: 16; j_gene: TRBJ1-1; d_gene: -; v_gene: TRBV11-1; abundance: -; CDR3nt: TGTGCCAGCAGGCCCCGGAATCGGGGGATGAACACTGAAGCTTTCTTT; CDR3aa: CASRPRNRGMNTEAFF
len: 15; j_gene: TRBJ2-1; d_gene: TRBD2; v_gene: TRBV3-1; abundance: once; CDR3nt: TGTGCCAGCAGCCAAGCTAGCGGGTCTGGGGATGAGCGGTTCTTC; CDR3aa: CASSQASGSGDERFF
len: 15; j_gene: TRBJ1-1; d_gene: -; v_gene: TRBV7-2; abundance: many; CDR3nt: TGTGCCAGCAGCTTGACCCCGGGACCTCTATCTGAAGCTTTCTTT; CDR3aa: CASSLTPGPLSEAFF
len: 16; j_gene: TRBJ2-2; d_gene: TRBD2; v_gene: TRBV3-1; abundance: many; CDR3nt: TGTGCCAGCAGCTCCGGGACTAGCGGGTTTACCGGGGAGCTGTTTTTT; CDR3aa: CASSSGTSGFTGELFF
len: 14; j_gene: TRBJ2-3; d_gene: -; v_gene: TRBV5-4; abundance: -; CDR3nt: TGTGCCAGCAGCCCCCCAGGGTCCACAGATACGCAGTATTTT; CDR3aa: CASSPPGSTDTQYF
len: 14; j_gene: TRBJ1-1; d_gene: TRBD1; v_gene: TRBV27; abundance: -; CDR3nt: TGTGCCAGCAGTCCGACAGGGTATTCCACTGAGTCTTTCTTT; CDR3aa: CASSPTGYSTESFF
len: 13; j_gene: TRBJ2-7; d_gene: -; v_gene: TRBV20-1; abundance: many; CDR3nt: TGCAGTGCTAAAATTGGTTGGGCCACGGAGCAGTACTTC; CDR3aa: CSAKIGWATEQYF
len: 16; j_gene: TRBJ2-5; d_gene: -; v_gene: TRBV25-1; abundance: many; CDR3nt: TGTGCCAGCAGTGGGAACCGGGACTTACCCCAAGAGACCCAGTACTTC; CDR3aa: CASSGNRDLPQETQYF
len: 16; j_gene: TRBJ1-1; d_gene: -; v_gene: TRBV5-1; abundance: many; CDR3nt: TGCGCCAGCAGCTTGGGAGTGGGGGGCATTGGCGCTGAAGCTTTCTTT; CDR3aa: CASSLGVGGIGAEAFF
len: 14; j_gene: TRBJ1-1; d_gene: -; v_gene: TRBV5-1; abundance: many; CDR3nt: TGCGCCAGCAGCTTGGTACAGCCGAACACTGAAGCTTTCTTT; CDR3aa: CASSLVQPNTEAFF
len: 13; j_gene: TRBJ2-5; d_gene: TRBD1; v_gene: TRBV6-1; abundance: many; CDR3nt: TGTGCCAGCCGACGGGACAGGGGAGAGACCCAGTACTTC; CDR3aa: CASRRDRGETQYF
len: 15; j_gene: TRBJ1-2; d_gene: -; v_gene: TRBV5-4; abundance: many; CDR3nt: TGTGCCAGCAGCACCCCCGCGGGGGGTTCGTATGGCTACACCTTC; CDR3aa: CASSTPAGGSYGYTF
len: 15; j_gene: TRBJ2-5; d_gene: TRBD2; v_gene: TRBV19; abundance: few; CDR3nt: TGTGCCAGTCGGCGGGCAACTAGCGGCCAAGAGACCCAGTACTTC; CDR3aa: CASRRATSGQETQYF
len: 14; j_gene: TRBJ2-7; d_gene: TRBD1; v_gene: TRBV3-1; abundance: few; CDR3nt: TGTGCCAGCAGCCTCGGGACAGGGGGCGACGAGCAGTACTTC; CDR3aa: CASSLGTGGDEQYF
len: 13; j_gene: TRBJ1-1; d_gene: -; v_gene: TRBV10-3; abundance: many; CDR3nt: TGTGCCATCAGTTTAACACCAAACACTGAAGCTTTCTTT; CDR3aa: CAISLTPNTEAFF
len: 13; j_gene: TRBJ2-1; d_gene: -; v_gene: TRBV12-3/TRBV12-4; abundance: many; CDR3nt: TGTGCCAGCAGTTATCTAGACTACAATGAGCAGTTCTTC; CDR3aa: CASSYLDYNEQFF
len: 14; j_gene: TRBJ2-3; d_gene: -; v_gene: TRBV7-3; abundance: -; CDR3nt: TGTGCCAGCAGCTTAACCTACAGCACAGATACGCAGTATTTT; CDR3aa: CASSLTYSTDTQYF
len: 15; j_gene: TRBJ2-1; d_gene: TRBD2; v_gene: TRBV28; abundance: many; CDR3nt: TGTGCCAGCAGTTTAGGGGGAGGGCGCCACAATGAGCAGTTCTTC; CDR3aa: CASSLGGGRHNEQFF
len: 14; j_gene: TRBJ2-7; d_gene: TRBD1; v_gene: TRBV5-4; abundance: -; CDR3nt: TGTGCCAGCAGCGCTAAGACAGGGTTCAACGAGCAGTACTTC; CDR3aa: CASSAKTGFNEQYF
len: 16; j_gene: TRBJ2-3; d_gene: -; v_gene: TRBV12-3/TRBV12-4; abundance: many; CDR3nt: TGTGCCAGCAGTCGTAGGGAGGGGGCTAACACAGATACGCAGTATTTT; CDR3aa: CASSRREGANTDTQYF
len: 15; j_gene: TRBJ2-7; d_gene: TRBD2; v_gene: TRBV7-9; abundance: -; CDR3nt: TGTGCCAGCAGCTTAGTAGGCGGGAGGGACTACGAGCAGTACTTC; CDR3aa: CASSLVGGRDYEQYF
len: 17; j_gene: TRBJ1-6; d_gene: -; v_gene: TRBV7-2; abundance: few; CDR3nt: TGTGCCAGCAGCTTAGTCATCTTAACAGGCAAGAATTCACCCCTCCACTTT; CDR3aa: CASSLVILTGKNSPLHF
len: 15; j_gene: TRBJ2-1; d_gene: -; v_gene: TRBV29-1; abundance: -; CDR3nt: TGCAGCGCAACGGCCGGCCGTCGGATACACAATGAGCAGTTCTTC; CDR3aa: CSATAGRRIHNEQFF
len: 14; j_gene: TRBJ2-2; d_gene: -; v_gene: TRBV7-2; abundance: many; CDR3nt: TGTGCCAGCAGCCGGATTATGAACACCGGGGAGCTGTTTTTT; CDR3aa: CASSRIMNTGELFF
len: 15; j_gene: TRBJ2-5; d_gene: -; v_gene: TRBV27; abundance: many; CDR3nt: TGTGCCAGCAGTCTGTGGCAGGGAAATCGAGAGACCCAGTACTTC; CDR3aa: CASSLWQGNRETQYF
len: 15; j_gene: TRBJ2-7; d_gene: TRBD2; v_gene: TRBV28; abundance: medium-sized; CDR3nt: TGTGCCAGCAGTCCTACCACGACTAGCGGGAACTTCCAGTACTTC; CDR3aa: CASSPTTTSGNFQYF
len: 17; j_gene: TRBJ2-6; d_gene: -; v_gene: TRBV7-2; abundance: many; CDR3nt: TGTGCCAGCAGCTTAGGGGCAGGGAGGCACGGGGCCAACGTCCTGACTTTC; CDR3aa: CASSLGAGRHGANVLTF
len: 16; j_gene: TRBJ2-3; d_gene: TRBD1; v_gene: TRBV7-9; abundance: many; CDR3nt: TGTGCCAGCAGCTTAGCGTCGACAGGGGTGACAGATACGCAGTATTTT; CDR3aa: CASSLASTGVTDTQYF
len: 14; j_gene: TRBJ2-2; d_gene: -; v_gene: TRBV30; abundance: -; CDR3nt: TGTGCCTGGAGCCGGGGGACCGGCACCGGGGAGCTGTTTTTT; CDR3aa: CAWSRGTGTGELFF
len: 15; j_gene: TRBJ2-1; d_gene: TRBD2; v_gene: TRBV19; abundance: many; CDR3nt: TGTGCCAGTAGTTTCCTAGCGGGAGCCTACAATGAGCAGTTCTTC; CDR3aa: CASSFLAGAYNEQFF
len: 20; j_gene: TRBJ1-6; d_gene: TRBD1; v_gene: TRBV20-1; abundance: many; CDR3nt: TGCAGTGCTAGAGCCGGGACAGGGCTTGGCGGAAGCTCCTATAATTCACCCCTCCACTTT; CDR3aa: CSARAGTGLGGSSYNSPLHF
len: 14; j_gene: TRBJ2-1; d_gene: -; v_gene: TRBV24-1; abundance: many; CDR3nt: TGTGCCACCAGTGATCCGGGACGACCCAATGAGCAGTTCTTC; CDR3aa: CATSDPGRPNEQFF
len: 15; j_gene: TRBJ1-1; d_gene: -; v_gene: TRBV6-6; abundance: many; CDR3nt: TGTGCCAGCAGTTACACTGGATCAGCGAACACTGAAGCTTTCTTT; CDR3aa: CASSYTGSANTEAFF
len: 15; j_gene: TRBJ2-7; d_gene: -; v_gene: TRBV7-9; abundance: many; CDR3nt: TGTGCCAGCAGCTTAATTCAGGGTGGAGCCTACGAGCAGTACTTC; CDR3aa: CASSLIQGGAYEQYF
len: 17; j_gene: TRBJ2-1; d_gene: TRBD1; v_gene: TRBV19; abundance: many; CDR3nt: TGTGCCAGTAGTATCTTATCGGGACAGAGCTCCTACAATGAGCAGTTCTTC; CDR3aa: CASSILSGQSSYNEQFF
len: 21; j_gene: TRBJ2-2; d_gene: -; v_gene: TRBV19; abundance: few; CDR3nt: TGTGCCAGTAGCCCACCCGGGCGAAGTCGGGGGAGGTCTGTGAACACCGGGGAGCTGTTTTTT; CDR3aa: CASSPPGRSRGRSVNTGELFF
len: 13; j_gene: TRBJ1-2; d_gene: -; v_gene: TRBV20-1; abundance: many; CDR3nt: TGCAGTGCTAGAGTCCCGGGGAGTGCCGGCTACACCTTC; CDR3aa: CSARVPGSAGYTF